These 9 T cell receptor beta chains were all obtained from the same sample, sequenced in a study of blood T cell repertoires in COVID-19. The assay was immunoSEQ multiplex PCR, and TCRdb's table has in-frame clones only and misses some. The data show roughly 300,000 clones, less than 90% seen once. Sequenced input: PBMCs or T cells enriched from blood (not recorded which). The source of these receptors is a woman in her twenties or thirties who had recovered from COVID-19.

The gene calls are TRBV5-6 and TRBJ2-3; 9 bases are shared with TRBD1. There are 16 residues in the CDR3. From germline, CDR1 is SGHDT and CDR2 YYEEEE. V shed 1 base, J shed 3 bases, and the junction held 6 bases outside the gene matches. This CDR3 reads CASSLSGQGITDTQYF. CDR3 nucleotide sequence: TGTGCCAGCAGCTTGTCGGGACAGGGTATAACAGATACGCAGTATTTT.

This clone was seen once. The chain carries TRBV10-3 and TRBJ1-1; maybe TRBD1 (5 bases). This CDR3 spans 15 amino acids. CDR1 ENHRY and CDR2 SYGVKD come from the germline V gene. Trimming took off 3 bases at V and 6 bases at J, with 17 bases between the two ends. CDR3 DNA: TGTGCCATCAGTGACGGGCCAGGGAGGAGCTCTGAAGCTTTCTTT. It encodes CAISDGPGRSSEAFF.

The CDR3 here is CASSEGPPQGASGNTIYF. CDR3 DNA sequence: TGTGCCAGCAGTGAAGGCCCCCCACAGGGGGCCTCTGGAAACACCATATATTTT. The J gene is TRBJ1-3, the V gene TRBV2; 9 bases fit TRBD1. CDR1 and CDR2 from the germline V gene are SNHLY and FYNNEI. The CDR3 sequence is 18 residues long. Unmatched junction bases numbered 7, after V lost 1 base and J lost 0 bases.

The rearrangement uses TRBV30 and TRBJ2-5, with 7 bases lining up with TRBD2. CDR1 is GTSNPN, CDR2 SVGIG, per germline (reference sequence). Unmatched junction bases numbered 7, after V lost 2 bases and J lost 1 base. The CDR3 spans 15 residues. The CDR3 DNA is TGTGCCTGGAGTCCGAGGGGAGGGCTCCAAGAGACCCAGTACTTC. It is translated as CAWSPRGGLQETQYF.

The rearrangement joins TRBV6-5 to TRBJ1-6; D uncertain. The germline gives CDR1 MNHEY, CDR2 SVGAGI. CDR3 length: 14 amino acids. Trimming cost V 6 bases and J 3 bases, with 9 bases left between them. CDR3 DNA sequence: TGTGCCAGCAGGTTGGCAGACTATAATTCACCCCTCCACTTT. The encoded protein is CASRLADYNSPLHF.

V usage is TRBV25-1 and J usage is TRBJ1-4, with D maybe TRBD1 (5 bases). The CDR3 is made up of 12 amino acids. Germline V CDR1 and CDR2: MGHDK, SYGVNS. CDR3 sequence (DNA): TGTGCTCTACAGGAGTATAATGAAAAACTGTTTTTT. It is translated as CALQEYNEKLFF.

J is TRBJ1-1 and V is TRBV6-5; the D gene is possibly TRBD1 (6 bases). CDR3 length: 14 amino acids. Germline CDR1 reads MNHEY; CDR2 reads SVGAGI. The V and J ends lost 7 bases and 1 base respectively, with 13 bases between them. The CDR3 nucleotides are TGTGCCAGCAAGGCGACAGGTTCGAACACTGAAGCTTTCTTT. This translates into CASKATGSNTEAFF.

The V call is TRBV15, the J call TRBJ1-4; TRBD1 matches at 7 bases. In germline, CDR1 is LNHNV, CDR2 YYDKDF (reference sequence). This CDR3 contains 18 residues. The V and J ends lost 0 bases and 3 bases, in that order; junction bases with no gene match: 10. Here the CDR3 DNA reads TGTGCCACCAGCAGAGAAGGGCAGGGGGTCTTCGCTAATGAAAAACTGTTTTTT. It encodes CATSREGQGVFANEKLFF.

This sequence joins TRBV19 and TRBJ2-3; 10 bases align to TRBD2. The germline V gene encodes CDR1 LNHDA and CDR2 SQIVND (reference sequence). After removal of 3 bases from V and 5 bases from J, the junction contained 2 bases not matched to a gene. The CDR3 contains 14 residues. DNA for the CDR3: TGTGCCAGTAGTATGGGACTAGCGAAAGATACGCAGTATTTT. Translation: CASSMGLAKDTQYF.